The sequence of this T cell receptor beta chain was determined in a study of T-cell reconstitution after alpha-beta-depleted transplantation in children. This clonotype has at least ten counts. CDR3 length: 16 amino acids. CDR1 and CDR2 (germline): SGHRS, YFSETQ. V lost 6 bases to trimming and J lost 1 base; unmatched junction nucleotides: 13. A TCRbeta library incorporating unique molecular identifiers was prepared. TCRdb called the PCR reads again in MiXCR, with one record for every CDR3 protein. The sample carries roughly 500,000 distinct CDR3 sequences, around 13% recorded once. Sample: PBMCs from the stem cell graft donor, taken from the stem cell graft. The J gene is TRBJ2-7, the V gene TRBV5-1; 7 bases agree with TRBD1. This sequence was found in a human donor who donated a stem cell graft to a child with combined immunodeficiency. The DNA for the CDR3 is TGCGCCAGCAAGAGGGACAGCACGACGAGTTCCTACGAGCAGTACTTC. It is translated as CASKRDSTTSSYEQYF.